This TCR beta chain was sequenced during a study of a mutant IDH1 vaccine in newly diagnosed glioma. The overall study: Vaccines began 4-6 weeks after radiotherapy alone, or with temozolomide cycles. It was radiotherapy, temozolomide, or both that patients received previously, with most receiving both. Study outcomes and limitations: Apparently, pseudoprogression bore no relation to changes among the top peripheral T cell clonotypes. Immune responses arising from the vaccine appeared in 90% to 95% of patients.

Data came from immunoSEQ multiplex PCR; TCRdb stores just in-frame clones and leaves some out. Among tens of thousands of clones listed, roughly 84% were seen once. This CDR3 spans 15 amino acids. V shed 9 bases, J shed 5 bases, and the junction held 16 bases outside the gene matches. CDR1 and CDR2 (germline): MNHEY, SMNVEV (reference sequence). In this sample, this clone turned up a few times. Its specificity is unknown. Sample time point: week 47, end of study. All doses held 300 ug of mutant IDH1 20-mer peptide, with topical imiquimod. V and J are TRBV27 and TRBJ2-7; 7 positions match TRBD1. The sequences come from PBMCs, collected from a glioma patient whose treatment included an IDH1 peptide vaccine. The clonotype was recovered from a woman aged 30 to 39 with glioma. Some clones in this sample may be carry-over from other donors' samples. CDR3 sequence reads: CASRPEGRGSHEQYF. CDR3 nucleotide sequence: TGTGCCAGTCGTCCAGAGGGCAGGGGGTCCCACGAGCAGTACTTC.